These 31 T cell receptor beta chains came from one sample sequenced in a study of patients and donors after allogeneic stem cell transplantation. TCRdb reanalysed the RT-PCR reads using MiXCR and keeps one entry per CDR3 protein. The repertoire includes 150,000 or so distinct CDR3 sequences, 24% of them detected once, and about 25% sits in the top ten. Material for sequencing was blood, either unsorted or a sorted T cell fraction (not recorded which). These receptors all come from a human donor who was either an allogeneic HSCT recipient or a stem cell or donor lymphocyte infusion donor (not recorded which). It is not recorded whose cells these are; they may come from a transplant donor.

With regard to this clonotype: In this CDR3 the conserved last residue, phenylalanine or tryptophan, is missing, so a read error is likely. V gene TRBV6-2 or TRBV6-3 combines with J gene TRBJ2-1; 11 positions agree with TRBD2. V was clipped by 2 bases and J by 5 bases; unmatched bases: 5. This CDR3 has 16 residues. Germline CDR1 and CDR2: MNHEY and SVGEGT. CDR3 residues: CASSYQTSGIDNEQFL. The CDR3 DNA reads TGTGCCAGCAGTTACCAGACTAGCGGGATCGACAATGAGCAGTTCCTC.

This clonotype has more than one count but fewer than ten. The rearrangement uses TRBV20-1 and TRBJ1-1, with no clear D. V lost 0 bases and J lost 0, with 11 bases in between. The CDR3 length is 15 residues. CDR1 and CDR2 (germline): DFQATT, SNEGSKA (reference sequence). In nucleotides, the CDR3 is TGCAGTGCTAGAGATCCTGCCAGCATGAACACTGAAGCTTTCTTT. Translating it yields CSARDPASMNTEAFF.

This clonotype was counted only a few times. The chain recombines TRBV10-3 with TRBJ2-3; 8 positions match TRBD1. Per germline, CDR1 ENHRY and CDR2 SYGVKD. This CDR3 has 17 amino acids. The V gene end was trimmed by 3 bases and the J gene end by 1 base; junction bases not matched to a gene: 9. The CDR3 spells CAISDDRGLPRTDTQYF. The CDR3 DNA reads as TGTGCCATCAGTGATGACAGGGGATTACCGCGCACAGATACGCAGTATTTT.

This sequence joins TRBV5-1 and TRBJ2-4; maybe TRBD1 (5 bases). Trimming removed 4 bases at V and 5 bases at J, with 10 bases between. CDR1 SGHRS and CDR2 YFSETQ come from the germline V gene. This CDR3 has 13 amino acids. CDR3 bases: TGCGCCAGCAGCGCAGGGTCCCAAAACATTCAGTACTTC. Translation: CASSAGSQNIQYF.

The chain is built from TRBV20-1 and TRBJ2-7; TRBD1 matches at 9 bases. This CDR3 is 14 amino acids long. Per the germline V gene, CDR1 is DFQATT and CDR2 is SNEGSKA (reference sequence). Trimming took 3 bases from V and 3 from J; bases not matched to a gene: 6. The CDR3 nucleotides read TGCAGTGCTAGCCGGGACAGGGTCAACTACGAGCAGTACTTC. It specifies CSASRDRVNYEQYF.

This clonotype was counted only a few times. The chain carries TRBV12-3 or TRBV12-4 and TRBJ1-2; D perhaps matches TRBD1 (5 bases). The CDR3 runs to 17 residues. V shed 3 bases and J shed 0 bases, with 17 bases lying between them. CDR3 nucleotides: TGTGCCAGCAGTTTCTTTTCATGGGGACCCACTAACTATGGCTACACCTTC. Translating gives CASSFFSWGPTNYGYTF.

This clonotype was seen only a few times. The chain employs TRBV20-1 and TRBJ2-1; no clear D gene. This CDR3 has 10 residues. The V gene's germline CDR1 is DFQATT and CDR2 SNEGSKA (reference sequence). The germline V and J ends were trimmed by 3 bases and 5 bases, with 2 bases remaining between them. DNA of the CDR3: TGCAGTGCTAGGGACAATGAGCAGTTCTTC. Protein: CSARDNEQFF.

This clonotype has more than one count but fewer than ten. This chain links TRBV20-1 with TRBJ2-7; D is uncertain. Germline values: CDR1 DFQATT, CDR2 SNEGSKA (reference sequence). The CDR3 has 12 residues. The V and J ends lost 3 bases and 1 base respectively, with 7 bases between them. CDR3 region: CSARRSSYEQYF. As DNA, the CDR3 is TGCAGTGCTAGGCGCAGTTCCTACGAGCAGTACTTC.

CDR3 residues: CASSELVGGYTF. The CDR3 nucleotides are TGTGCCAGCAGTGAACTTGTGGGAGGCTACACCTTC. This sequence joins TRBV6-1 and TRBJ1-2, with D uncertain. V was trimmed by 2 bases and J by 8 bases, leaving 9 bases between them. The germline gives CDR1 MNHNS, CDR2 SASEGT. This CDR3 is built from 12 residues.

This clonotype has only a few counts. The V call is TRBV5-1, the J call TRBJ2-7; either TRBD1 or TRBD2 may fit D (6 bases each). The CDR3 sequence is 13 residues long. V dropped 1 base and J dropped 5 bases, with 10 bases sitting between them. CDR1 is SGHRS and CDR2 is YFSETQ in the germline V gene. CDR3 in DNA: TGCGCCAGCAGCTTGATCGGGGGCCACGAGCAGTACTTC. Its protein product is CASSLIGGHEQYF.

This chain uses TRBV18 with TRBJ2-1; D gene unclear. Germline V CDR1 and CDR2: KGHSH, LQKENI. The V and J ends lost 3 bases and 8 bases respectively, with 14 bases between them. This CDR3 spans 14 amino acids. CDR3 bases: TGTGCCAGCTCACCCTCGATTCCGGGCGATGAGCAGTTCTTC. This gives the protein CASSPSIPGDEQFF.

The V gene is TRBV6-2 or TRBV6-3, the J gene TRBJ1-2; tentative D call: TRBD1 (6 bases). The V gene lost 2 bases and the J gene lost 4 bases, with 14 bases spanning the gap. The CDR3 is made up of 15 amino acids. Germline CDR1 is MNHEY and CDR2 is SVGEGT. CDR3 loop: CASSYPPQGIYGYTF. CDR3 nucleotide sequence: TGTGCCAGCAGTTACCCCCCCCAGGGGATCTATGGCTACACCTTC.

V is TRBV7-2 and J is TRBJ2-3; TRBD2 is a possible D gene (5 bases). CDR1 and CDR2 (germline): SGHTA, FQGNSA. V was trimmed by 5 bases and J by 2 bases, leaving 17 bases between them. There are 16 residues in the CDR3. The CDR3 is CASSRISGSSTDTQYF. As DNA, the CDR3 is TGTGCCAGCAGCCGAATCTCGGGGAGCTCCACAGATACGCAGTATTTT.

This clonotype has more than one count but fewer than ten. V usage is TRBV9 and J usage is TRBJ2-5; D tentatively reads TRBD1 or TRBD2 (6 bases each). Looked up from germline, CDR1 is SGDLS and CDR2 is YYNGEE. V was cut by 0 bases and J by 4 bases, with 13 bases left in between. The length of the CDR3 is 15 residues. The CDR3 DNA sequence: TGTGCCAGCAGCGTAGCGGTACAGGGAGGAGAGACCCAGTACTTC. Protein sequence: CASSVAVQGGETQYF.

J is TRBJ2-7 and V is TRBV12-3 or TRBV12-4; D uncertain. With 3 bases removed from V and 6 bases from J, the gap between germline ends came to 9 bases. The CDR3 extends over 12 amino acids. The CDR3 DNA is TGTGCCAGCAGTTTTTCGGGTTCCGAGCAGTACTTC. Its translation is CASSFSGSEQYF.

This chain links TRBV5-5 with TRBJ2-7, with D perhaps TRBD1 (6 bases). This CDR3 is built from 14 residues. The germline V gene encodes CDR1 SGHKS and CDR2 YYEKEE (reference sequence). Deletions cut 4 bases from V and 2 bases from J, with 13 bases between. CDR3 sequence (DNA): TGTGCCAGCAGCAAGCGACAGGAGGCCTACGAGCAGTACTTC. This translates into CASSKRQEAYEQYF.

The rearrangement links TRBV11-1 to TRBJ1-1; D remains ambiguous. CDR1 and CDR2 (germline): SGHAT, FQDESV (reference sequence). Trimming cost V 1 base and J 1 base, with 16 bases left between them. The CDR3 has 17 amino acids. CDR3 in amino acids: CASSLDGRSGKNTEAFF. CDR3 coding DNA: TGTGCCAGCAGCTTAGATGGCAGATCCGGAAAGAACACTGAAGCTTTCTTT.

V is TRBV7-6 and J is TRBJ2-7; D gene uncertain. The germline gives CDR1 SGHVS, CDR2 FNYEAQ. This CDR3 spans 13 amino acids. V lost 1 base to trimming and J lost 3 bases, with 7 bases between them. The CDR3 region is CASSLEVDYEQYF. CDR3 sequence (DNA): TGTGCCAGCAGCTTAGAGGTGGACTACGAGCAGTACTTC.

The genes are TRBV6-6 and TRBJ1-5; D unclear. V was trimmed by 9 bases and J by 4 bases, leaving 13 bases between them. CDR3 length: 13 residues. CDR1 and CDR2 from the germline V gene are MNHNY and SVGAGI (reference sequence). The CDR3 DNA is TGTGCCAGTGCGGTGGCGGGGAATCAGCCCCAGCATTTT. Amino acids: CASAVAGNQPQHF.

The chain has TRBV2 and TRBJ2-7; tentative D call: TRBD1 (5 bases). CDR3 size: 18 residues. The germline CDR1 and CDR2 sequences are SNHLY and FYNNEI. V gave up 2 bases and J gave up 4 bases, with 24 bases separating them. The CDR3 region has the DNA TGTGCCAGCAGTGAACCACACCGTGGCGCAGGGTTACGATACGAGCAGTACTTC. This sequence encodes CASSEPHRGAGLRYEQYF.

This clonotype has just a few counts. This rearrangement joins TRBV12-3 or TRBV12-4 to TRBJ1-2; D unresolved. Between the trimmed V and J ends, which lost 8 bases and 8 bases, there was a span of 21 bases. The CDR3 contains 14 residues. The CDR3: CASANGRISPGYTF. The DNA for the CDR3 is TGTGCCAGCGCCAACGGAAGGATATCCCCCGGCTACACCTTC.

This clonotype was found a few times. V is TRBV20-1 and J is TRBJ1-1; D remains ambiguous. The CDR3 is 14 residues long. V was trimmed by 6 bases and J by 6 bases, leaving 20 bases between them. Germline values: CDR1 DFQATT, CDR2 SNEGSKA (reference sequence). CDR3 coding DNA: TGCAGTGCCCAGACACCGGGCCGCCGACCTGAAGCTTTCTTT. Protein: CSAQTPGRRPEAFF.

V and J are TRBV4-1 and TRBJ2-2, with TRBD1 as a possible D gene (5 bases). V was trimmed by 0 bases and J by 8 bases, leaving 13 bases between them. Germline V gene sequence: CDR1 MGHRA, CDR2 YSYEKL. This CDR3 has 15 amino acids. CDR3 nucleotides: TGCGCCAGCAGCCAAGAGCAAGGGGTCCAGGGGGAGCTGTTTTTT. As protein: CASSQEQGVQGELFF.

This clonotype was observed a handful of times. This sequence joins TRBV19 and TRBJ1-1; D possibly corresponds to TRBD1 (6 bases). Trimming shortened V by 5 bases and J by 1 base, and 11 bases separated the two germline ends. Germline CDR1 LNHDA, CDR2 SQIVND (reference sequence). The CDR3 runs to 14 residues. The CDR3 here is CASSFGTKNTEAFF. CDR3 nucleotide sequence: TGTGCCAGTAGTTTTGGGACAAAGAACACTGAAGCTTTCTTT.

This clonotype was counted many times. The genes are TRBV9 and TRBJ1-2; D gene ambiguous. This CDR3 region has 14 residues. V was pared by 0 bases and J by 0 bases, with 6 bases between. Germline CDR1 is SGDLS and CDR2 is YYNGEE. The CDR3 nucleotides read TGTGCCAGCAGCGTAGCCGGATCTAACTATGGCTACACCTTC. It yields the protein CASSVAGSNYGYTF.

This clonotype has only a few counts. The chain is built from TRBV29-1 and TRBJ2-7, with 9 bases fitting TRBD1. In germline, CDR1 is SQVTM, CDR2 ANQGSEA. The CDR3 has 13 amino acids. J lost 7 bases, V lost 5 bases, and 9 bases had no gene match. The DNA for the CDR3 is TGCAGCGTTACCGGGACAGGGACGGAAGAGCAGTACTTC. Protein product: CSVTGTGTEEQYF.

The CDR3 region is CASSLFQGTDTQYF. CDR3 in DNA: TGTGCCAGCAGCTTGTTTCAGGGCACAGATACGCAGTATTTT. V usage is TRBV5-6 and J usage is TRBJ2-3; D gene uncertain. Germline V CDR1 and CDR2: SGHDT, YYEEEE. The CDR3 covers 14 residues. The V end was cut by 1 base, the J end by 1 base, with 7 bases between.

The chain links TRBV27 to TRBJ1-4; D is possibly TRBD1 (5 bases). The germline gives CDR1 MNHEY, CDR2 SMNVEV (reference sequence). Trimming cost V 3 bases and J 3 bases, with 8 bases left between them. The CDR3 loop spans 14 amino acids. CDR3 loop: CASSFRGANEKLFF. In DNA form, the CDR3 reads TGTGCCAGCAGTTTCCGGGGGGCTAATGAAAAACTGTTTTTT.

A few counts support this clonotype. The V call is TRBV15, the J call TRBJ1-1; D remains unclear. The V and J ends lost 2 bases and 4 bases respectively, with 8 bases between them. Germline V gene lookup returns CDR1 LNHNV and CDR2 YYDKDF (reference sequence). The CDR3 length is 13 residues. CDR3 bases: TGTGCCACCAGCAGATGGACCGCCACTGAAGCTTTCTTT. It translates to CATSRWTATEAFF. Full variable domain (rest looked up from reference TRBV15 and TRBJ1-1): DAMVIQNPRYQVTQFGKPVTLSCSQTLNHNVMYWYQQKSSQAPKLLFHYYDKDFNNEADTPDNFQSRRPNTSFCFLDIRSPGLGDTAMYLCATSRWTATEAFFGQGTRLTVV.

V is TRBV10-3 and J is TRBJ1-5; a possible D gene is TRBD1 (5 bases). The ends were cut back, 9 bases at V and 2 bases at J, with 11 bases in the middle. CDR1 and CDR2 from the germline V gene are ENHRY and SYGVKD. The CDR3 runs to 13 residues. CDR3 sequence reads: CAMQGEGNQPQHF. The CDR3 DNA is TGTGCCATGCAAGGGGAGGGCAATCAGCCCCAGCATTTT.

Regarding this clonotype: A read error is possible here, since a much larger clone lies one base away. This chain links TRBV20-1 with TRBJ2-2; D is undetermined. This CDR3 is 15 amino acids long. Germline loops: CDR1 DFQATT, CDR2 SNEGSKA (reference sequence). The CDR3 protein is CCASRHGANTGELFF. The CDR3 DNA sequence: TGCTGTGCTTCCAGACATGGCGCGAACACCGGGGAGCTGTTTTTT.